This T cell receptor (beta chain) was captured in a study of blood T cell repertoires in COVID-19. The CDR3 is 9 amino acids. In germline, CDR1 is LNHDA, CDR2 SQIVND (reference sequence). Between the trimmed V and J ends, which lost 7 bases and 7 bases, there was a span of 4 bases. Clones were sequenced by immunoSEQ multiplex PCR, and TCRdb holds only the in-frame ones, with some missing. The sample has about 270,000 clones; roughly 90% are singletons. Sequencing was performed on PBMCs or T cells enriched from blood (not recorded which). The TCR was taken from a man aged 35-49 years who had been exposed to COVID-19. The J gene is TRBJ1-1, the V gene TRBV19; D is unresolved. Here the CDR3 reads CASTDEAFF. The DNA of the CDR3 is TGTGCCAGTACAGATGAAGCTTTCTTT.